Listed below are T cell receptor beta chains from one sample, sequenced in a study of identical twins. TCRdb passed the 5' RACE reads through MiXCR, listing each CDR3 protein once. Of fewer than 650,000 distinct CDR3 sequences in the sample, roughly 9.9% are singletons; the top ten hold approximately 3%. This sample also appeared in a second study, on yellow fever vaccine responses in identical twins.

The sample taken for sequencing was PBMCs. The receptors here all came from a woman aged 18 to 35 in good health. CDR3s include the opening cysteine and the closing phenylalanine or tryptophan. D genes are given only for firm matches. Clone size is not always given. Where it is, it says once, few, many or a class for expanded clones.

TRBV5-6	-	TRBD1	TRBJ2-1	TGTGCCAGCAGCACCCACGACAGGGCGAGCTCCTACAATGAGCAGTTCTTC	CASSTHDRASSYNEQFF
TRBV7-9	many	-	TRBJ2-2	TGTGCCAGCAGCTACCCCCAAGGGTCAGAATCAACCGGGGAGCTGTTTTTT	CASSYPQGSESTGELFF
TRBV29-1	-	TRBD1	TRBJ2-2	TGCAGCGTTGGACAGGGGGCTATCGGGGAGCTGTTTTTT	CSVGQGAIGELFF
TRBV6-1	-	TRBD2	TRBJ2-2	TGTGCCAGCACAGCACGATTGAGGAATGGCGGGAGGGCCGTCGGGGAGCTGTTTTTT	CASTARLRNGGRAVGELFF
TRBV9	-	-	TRBJ2-1	TGTGCCAGCAGCGCCGGGACTTCCTGGGGCAATGAGCAGTTCTTC	CASSAGTSWGNEQFF
TRBV20-1	few	-	TRBJ2-7	TGCAGTGCTAGAGTAGCTAGTTTGAGCTACGAGCAGTACTTC	CSARVASLSYEQYF
TRBV7-3	few	TRBD2	TRBJ2-5	TGTGCCAGCAGCCTCAATAGCGGGCACGAGACCCAGTACTTC	CASSLNSGHETQYF
TRBV6-5	few	-	TRBJ2-7	TGTGCCAGCACCAGAGGGGGGGGTCGGCAGTACTTC	CASTRGGGRQYF
TRBV28	few	TRBD2	TRBJ2-1	TGTGCCAGCAACCGCGGGAGGGGGGGGCGCTACAATGAGCAGTTCTTC	CASNRGRGGRYNEQFF
TRBV6-5	-	-	TRBJ1-2	TGTGCCAGCAGTTCTCTCGACAGCGGTGGCTATGGCTACACCTTC	CASSSLDSGGYGYTF
TRBV7-3	many	-	TRBJ2-2	TGTGCCAGCAGCTTACGGATAACCGGGGAGCTGTTTTTT	CASSLRITGELFF
TRBV6-1	-	-	TRBJ1-1	TGTGCCAGCATCGGAGTGGGGATTGCTTTCTTT	CASIGVGIAFF
TRBV6-1	-	-	TRBJ2-5	TGTGCCAGCAGTCGACAGGGAGGGGTGGCAGGAGAGACCCAGTACTTC	CASSRQGGVAGETQYF
TRBV20-1	-	TRBD2	TRBJ2-3	TGCAGTGCTACAAGAATTGGGACTAGCGGGAGGCCAGATACGCAGTATTTT	CSATRIGTSGRPDTQYF
TRBV5-1	many	-	TRBJ2-7	TGCGCCAGCAGCTTGGATACAGCAACCTACGAGCAGTACTTC	CASSLDTATYEQYF
TRBV28	-	-	TRBJ1-1	TGTGCCACCAGAAAGGGCGGCACTGAAGCTTTCTTT	CATRKGGTEAFF
TRBV4-3	many	-	TRBJ1-1	TGCGCCAGCAGCCAGGGGCAAGCAAGACAGAACACTGAAGCTTTCTTT	CASSQGQARQNTEAFF
TRBV20-1	few	-	TRBJ2-5	TGCAGTGCCGGAGAGGGTCGTGAGACCCAGTACTTC	CSAGEGRETQYF
TRBV29-1	few	-	TRBJ1-1	TGCAGCGTTGAAGATCCCCTAGTAGAAGCTTTCTTT	CSVEDPLVEAFF
TRBV7-9	many	-	TRBJ2-7	TGTGCCAGCAGCTTACCCTGGCAGGGGATCTACGAGCAGTACTTC	CASSLPWQGIYEQYF
TRBV6-2/TRBV6-3	-	TRBD1	TRBJ2-1	TGTGCCAGCACCATTAGGGGGCTAGAGTACAATGAGCAGTTCTTC	CASTIRGLEYNEQFF
TRBV6-1	-	TRBD2	TRBJ2-7	TGTGCCAGCAGCGAAAGCGGGAGTCGGAACGAGCAGTACTTC	CASSESGSRNEQYF
TRBV12-3/TRBV12-4	few	-	TRBJ2-2	TGTGCCAGCAGTTCCCTAACAGGGGCTGGGAGGGGGGAGCTGTTTTTT	CASSSLTGAGRGELFF
TRBV5-5	-	TRBD1	TRBJ2-2	TGTGCCAGCAGCGAGGGGGCGCGATCCGGGGAGCTGTTTTTT	CASSEGARSGELFF
TRBV7-2	many	-	TRBJ2-5	TGTGCCAGCAGTGGAGCGGAAGTTTTGGTTTTGGTCCCCCAGTACTTC	CASSGAEVLVLVPQYF
TRBV9	few	TRBD2	TRBJ2-1	TGTGCCAGCAGCGTAGAAGGGACTAGCGGGGGGCCCTACAATGAGCAGTTCTTC	CASSVEGTSGGPYNEQFF
TRBV21-1	few	-	TRBJ2-7	TGTGCCAGCAGCCCCAATTTGACCAACTACGAGCAGTACTTC	CASSPNLTNYEQYF
TRBV25-1	-	TRBD2	TRBJ2-1	TGTGCCAGCAGTGCCCCCGGGATAGCGGGGGGGGGAGAGCAGTTCTTC	CASSAPGIAGGGEQFF
TRBV6-5	-	-	TRBJ2-1	TGTGCCAGCAGTGCGATCTCCAATGAGCAGTTCTTC	CASSAISNEQFF
TRBV2	few	TRBD2	TRBJ2-5	TGTGCCAGCAGCGGACTAGCGGGGGCCATGGAGACCCAGTACTTC	CASSGLAGAMETQYF
TRBV7-9	few	-	TRBJ1-3	TGTGCCAGCAGCAAGAACTCGGGAAACACCATATATTTT	CASSKNSGNTIYF
TRBV6-5	many	TRBD1	TRBJ2-7	TGTGCCAGCAGTTACTCAGGGGGCCCCTACGAGCAGTACTTC	CASSYSGGPYEQYF
TRBV12-3/TRBV12-4	few	TRBD2	TRBJ2-1	TGTGCCAGCAGTGACCCGCTAGCGGATCACTACAATGAGCAGTTCTTC	CASSDPLADHYNEQFF
TRBV4-3	many	-	TRBJ2-5	TGCGCCAGCAGCCAAGAGGCCCGGGGGCCTGAGACCCAGTACTTC	CASSQEARGPETQYF
TRBV29-1	-	TRBD1	TRBJ1-1	TGCAGCGCCCTACAGGGGGGGAGCACTGAAGCTTTCTTT	CSALQGGSTEAFF
TRBV14	many	-	TRBJ2-3	TGTGCCAGCAGCCAAGATCAGGGGGATACGCAGTATTTT	CASSQDQGDTQYF
TRBV29-1	many	TRBD1	TRBJ2-3	TGCAGCGCTTCCGGGACAGGGTACACAGATACGCAGTATTTT	CSASGTGYTDTQYF
TRBV27	few	TRBD2	TRBJ2-1	TGTGCCAGCAACCCGACTATACCGGGAGGTCCCTACAATGAGCAGTTCTTC	CASNPTIPGGPYNEQFF
TRBV7-2	-	-	TRBJ2-7	TGTGCCAGCAATCACCGAGGGCTAGCTCCCTACGAGCAGTACTTC	CASNHRGLAPYEQYF
TRBV7-9	once	-	TRBJ2-7	TGTGCCATCAGCTTAGGGCTGGGCTGCTACGAGCAGTACTTC	CAISLGLGCYEQYF
TRBV3-1	few	TRBD1	TRBJ1-5	TGTGCCAGCAGCCAAGGGGACAGGGGAGGAAATCAGCCCCAGCATTTT	CASSQGDRGGNQPQHF
TRBV6-2/TRBV6-3	-	TRBD1	TRBJ2-2	TGTGCCAGCAGTACACCCGGGACAGGGGCCGCGAACACCGGGGAGCTGTTTTTT	CASSTPGTGAANTGELFF
TRBV7-9	few	-	TRBJ2-1	TGTGCCAGCAGCCCCATAATATCGCCTACCTATTTCAATGAGCAGTTCTTC	CASSPIISPTYFNEQFF
TRBV20-1	many	-	TRBJ1-2	TGCAGTGCTAGGCACCGGGACAACTATGGCTACACCTTC	CSARHRDNYGYTF
TRBV7-8	few	-	TRBJ2-5	TGTGCCAGCAGACCCACGAGGGGGGAGACCCAGTACTTC	CASRPTRGETQYF
TRBV20-1	few	TRBD2	TRBJ2-5	TGCAGTGCTTTTGGACAGGTGCGGACTAGCGGGTCCTTCCAAGAGACCCAGTACTTC	CSAFGQVRTSGSFQETQYF
TRBV20-1	few	-	TRBJ2-2	TGCAGTGCTAGAACTGGGACACTTAACACCGGGGAGCTGTTTTTT	CSARTGTLNTGELFF